The rows below give T cell receptor beta chains drawn from one sample of a study of Ad26.COV2.S vaccination and SARS-CoV-2 variants. Assay: immunoSEQ multiplex PCR; the TCRdb copy retains only in-frame clones and omits some. The sample contains approximately 280,000 clones, 70% to 90% of which appear only once. The material sequenced was peripheral blood, taken in a trial of Ad26.COV2.S vaccine versus placebo. Receptors were obtained from a person between 18 and 60 years old who received the Ad26.COV2.S COVID-19 vaccine or a placebo. Each CDR3 is given with its conserved first and last residue. The order of the fields is J gene, D gene, CDR3 length, clone size, V gene, CDR3 DNA, CDR3 protein. D genes are given only for firm matches. Rows may omit the clone size; those that give it use once, few, many or a size class.

TRBJ2-7,NA,14,NA,TRBV4-3,TGCGCCAGCAGCCCCCGGGGAGTCGCGTACGAGCAGTACTTC,CASSPRGVAYEQYF
TRBJ2-7,TRBD2,15,NA,TRBV4-3,TGCGCCAGCAGCCAAGTATGGTCGGGGGGGATCGAGCAGTACTTC,CASSQVWSGGIEQYF
TRBJ1-2,NA,10,NA,TRBV12-3/TRBV12-4,TGTGCCAGCAGTCTCTATGGCTACACCTTC,CASSLYGYTF
TRBJ2-3,NA,15,once,TRBV7-8,TGTGCCAGCAGCTTATCTCCGACTAGCACAGATACGCAGTATTTT,CASSLSPTSTDTQYF
TRBJ2-2,TRBD2,18,NA,TRBV29-1,TGCCGCGGTGGTGGCGGGAGGGCCCGTAGGGGAGGGACCGGGGAGCTGTTTTTT,CRGGGGRARRGGTGELFF
TRBJ2-1,NA,13,NA,TRBV5-1,TGCGCCAGCAGCTTGGGAGTGCTCAATGAGCAGTTCTTC,CASSLGVLNEQFF
TRBJ1-6,NA,14,few,TRBV11-3,TGTGCCAGCAGCCCCGGAGGGGTCGATTCACCCCTCCACTTT,CASSPGGVDSPLHF
TRBJ1-5,NA,15,NA,TRBV19,TGTGCCAGTAGGGTACAGGGCAATAGCAATCAGCCCCAGCATTTT,CASRVQGNSNQPQHF
TRBJ2-1,TRBD2,17,NA,TRBV4-1,TGCGCCAGCAGCCTAAGAGGAGCGGGAGAAAGATACAATGAGCAGTTCTTC,CASSLRGAGERYNEQFF
TRBJ2-7,TRBD2,14,NA,TRBV7-2,TGTGCCACCCTTCGGGGGAGCGGGAGGGCCGAGCAGTACTTC,CATLRGSGRAEQYF
TRBJ1-5,NA,15,NA,TRBV19,TGTGCCAGTAGTCGGGCGGGAGCTCAGAATCAGCCCCAGCATTTT,CASSRAGAQNQPQHF
TRBJ2-1,NA,11,NA,TRBV25-1,TGTGCCAGCAGTGCAGGACTCGAGCAGTTCTTC,CASSAGLEQFF
TRBJ1-1,TRBD1,15,NA,TRBV10-3,TGTGCCATCACCCCGACAGGGGTCATGAACACTGAAGCTTTCTTT,CAITPTGVMNTEAFF
TRBJ1-1,TRBD1,14,NA,TRBV6-6,TGTGCCAGCAGTAGACAGGGGCCAGATACTGAAGCTTTCTTT,CASSRQGPDTEAFF
TRBJ1-3,NA,16,NA,TRBV15,TGTGCCACCAGCAGGGGGACCGCGGGGTCTGGAAACACCATATATTTT,CATSRGTAGSGNTIYF
TRBJ1-1,NA,16,NA,TRBV7-9,TGTGCCAGCAGCACCGAGATCCACTGGATGAACACTGAAGCTTTCTTT,CASSTEIHWMNTEAFF